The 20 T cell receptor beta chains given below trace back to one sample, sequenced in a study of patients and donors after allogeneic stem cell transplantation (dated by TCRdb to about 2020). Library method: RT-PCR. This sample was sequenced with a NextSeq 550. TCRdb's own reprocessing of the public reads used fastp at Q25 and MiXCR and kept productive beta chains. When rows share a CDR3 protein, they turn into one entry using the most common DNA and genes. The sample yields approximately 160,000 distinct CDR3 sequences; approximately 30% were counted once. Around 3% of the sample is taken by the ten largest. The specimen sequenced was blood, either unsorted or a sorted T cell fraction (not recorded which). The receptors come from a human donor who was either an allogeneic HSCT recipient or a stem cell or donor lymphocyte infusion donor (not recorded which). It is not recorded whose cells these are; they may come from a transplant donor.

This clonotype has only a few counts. The CDR3 loop is CASSLTLADRPYEQYF. CDR3 nucleotide sequence: TGTGCCAGCAGTTTGACTCTTGCGGACAGGCCCTACGAGCAGTACTTC. The genes are TRBV27 and TRBJ2-7; 7 bases fit TRBD1. Trimming at V came to 3 bases and at J to 2 bases, leaving 10 bases not matched to a gene. The CDR3 consists of 16 residues. Germline-derived CDR1 and CDR2 are MNHEY and SMNVEV (reference sequence).

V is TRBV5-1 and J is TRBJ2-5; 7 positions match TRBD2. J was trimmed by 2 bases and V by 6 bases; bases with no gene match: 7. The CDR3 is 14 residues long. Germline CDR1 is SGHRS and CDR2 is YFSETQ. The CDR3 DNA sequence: TGCGCCAGCAAGGGGCGGGAGTATCAAGAGACCCAGTACTTC. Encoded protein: CASKGREYQETQYF.

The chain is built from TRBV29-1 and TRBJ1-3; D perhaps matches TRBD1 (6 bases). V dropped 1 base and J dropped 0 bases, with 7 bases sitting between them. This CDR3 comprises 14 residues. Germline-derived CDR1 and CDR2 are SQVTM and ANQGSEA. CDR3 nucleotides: TGCAGCGTTGAAGGGACAGTCTCTGGAAACACCATATATTTT. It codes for CSVEGTVSGNTIYF.

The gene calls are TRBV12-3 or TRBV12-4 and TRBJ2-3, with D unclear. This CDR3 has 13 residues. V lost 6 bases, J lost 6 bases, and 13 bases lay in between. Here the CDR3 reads CASSRLRVDTQYF. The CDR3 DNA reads TGTGCCAGCAGCCGCCTTAGGGTGGATACGCAGTATTTT.

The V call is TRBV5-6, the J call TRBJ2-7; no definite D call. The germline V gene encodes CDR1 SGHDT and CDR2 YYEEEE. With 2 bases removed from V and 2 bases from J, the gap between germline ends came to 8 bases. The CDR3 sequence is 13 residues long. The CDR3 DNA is TGTGCCAGCAGCTTCAGTGCCGCCTACGAGCAGTACTTC. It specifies CASSFSAAYEQYF.

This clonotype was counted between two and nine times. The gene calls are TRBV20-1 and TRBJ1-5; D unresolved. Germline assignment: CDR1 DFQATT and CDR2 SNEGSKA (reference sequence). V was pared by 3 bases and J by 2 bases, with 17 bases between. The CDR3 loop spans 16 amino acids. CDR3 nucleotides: TGCAGTGCTAGTTTGGGAGGGTTCTCTGGCAATCAGCCCCAGCATTTT. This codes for CSASLGGFSGNQPQHF.

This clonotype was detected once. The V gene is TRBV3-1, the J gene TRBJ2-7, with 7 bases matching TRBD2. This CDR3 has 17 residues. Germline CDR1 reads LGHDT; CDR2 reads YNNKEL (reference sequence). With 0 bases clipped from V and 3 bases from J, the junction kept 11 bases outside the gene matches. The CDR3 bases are TGTGCCAGCAGCCAAGACCCCTTATCCGGCGGGAGCTACGAGCAGTACTTC. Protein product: CASSQDPLSGGSYEQYF.

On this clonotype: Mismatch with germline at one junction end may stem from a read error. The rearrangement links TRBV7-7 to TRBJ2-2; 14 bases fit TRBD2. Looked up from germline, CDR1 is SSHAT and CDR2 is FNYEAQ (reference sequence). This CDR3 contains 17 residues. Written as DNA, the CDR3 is TGTGCTAGCAGCTTGGGACTAGCGGGAGCCTCCACCGGGGAGCTGTTTTTT. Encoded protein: CASSLGLAGASTGELFF.

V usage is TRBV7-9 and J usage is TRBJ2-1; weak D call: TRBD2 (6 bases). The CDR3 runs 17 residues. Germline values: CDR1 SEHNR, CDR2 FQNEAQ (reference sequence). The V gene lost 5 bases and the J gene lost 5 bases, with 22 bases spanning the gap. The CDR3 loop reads CASSPPGGMPLNNEQFF. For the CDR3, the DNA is TGTGCCAGCAGCCCCCCTGGCGGGATGCCCCTTAACAATGAGCAGTTCTTC.

The CDR3 DNA reads as TGTGCCAGCAGCCAAGAACAAGGCCCCCAGCATTTT. Translated: CASSQEQGPQHF. The rearrangement links TRBV3-1 to TRBJ1-5; D is unclear. This CDR3 is 12 amino acids long. Germline CDR1 and CDR2: LGHDT and YNNKEL (reference sequence). V was clipped by 0 bases and J by 10 bases, with 7 bases between them.

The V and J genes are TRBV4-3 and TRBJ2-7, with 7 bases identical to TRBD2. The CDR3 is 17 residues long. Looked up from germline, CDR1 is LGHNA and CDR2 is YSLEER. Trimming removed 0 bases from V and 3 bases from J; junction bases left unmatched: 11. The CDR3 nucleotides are TGCGCCAGCAGCCAAGATAAGGGGTACGCTAGCGGCTACGAGCAGTACTTC. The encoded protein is CASSQDKGYASGYEQYF.

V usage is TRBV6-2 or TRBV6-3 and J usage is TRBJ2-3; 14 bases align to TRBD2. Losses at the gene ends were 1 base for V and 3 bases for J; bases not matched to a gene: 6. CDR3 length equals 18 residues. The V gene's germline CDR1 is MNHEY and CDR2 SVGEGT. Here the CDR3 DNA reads TGTGCCAGCAGTTACTTCTTCCGGACTAGCGGGAGGACAGATACGCAGTATTTT. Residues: CASSYFFRTSGRTDTQYF.

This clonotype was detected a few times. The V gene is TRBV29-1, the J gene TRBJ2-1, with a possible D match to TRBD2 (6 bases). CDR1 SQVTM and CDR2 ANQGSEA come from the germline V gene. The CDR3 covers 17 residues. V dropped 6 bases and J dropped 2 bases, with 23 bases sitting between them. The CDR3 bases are TGCAGCGTCCACCCCCCCGGACTACTATACCCCTACAATGAGCAGTTCTTC. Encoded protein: CSVHPPGLLYPYNEQFF.

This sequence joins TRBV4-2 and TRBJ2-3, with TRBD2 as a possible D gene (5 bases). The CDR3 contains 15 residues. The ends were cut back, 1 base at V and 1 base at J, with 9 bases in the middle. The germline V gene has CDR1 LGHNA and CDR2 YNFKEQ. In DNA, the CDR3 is TGTGCCAGCAGCCAAGCGGTGAGGGGCACAGATACGCAGTATTTT. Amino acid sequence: CASSQAVRGTDTQYF.

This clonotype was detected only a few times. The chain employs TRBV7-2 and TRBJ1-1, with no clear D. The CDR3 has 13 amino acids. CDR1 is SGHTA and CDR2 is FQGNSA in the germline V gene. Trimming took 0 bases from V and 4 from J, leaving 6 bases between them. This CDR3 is CASSLARFTEAFF. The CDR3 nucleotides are TGTGCCAGCAGCTTAGCGAGGTTCACTGAAGCTTTCTTT.

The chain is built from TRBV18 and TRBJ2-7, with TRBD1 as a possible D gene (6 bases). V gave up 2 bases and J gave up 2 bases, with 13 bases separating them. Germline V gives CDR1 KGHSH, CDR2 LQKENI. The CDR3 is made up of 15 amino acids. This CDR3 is CASSPVTGSAYEQYF. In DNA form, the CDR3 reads TGTGCCAGCTCACCAGTTACAGGGTCGGCCTACGAGCAGTACTTC.

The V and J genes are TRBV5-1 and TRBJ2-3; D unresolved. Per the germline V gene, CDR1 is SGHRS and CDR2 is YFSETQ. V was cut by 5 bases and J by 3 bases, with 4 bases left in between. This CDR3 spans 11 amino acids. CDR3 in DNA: TGCGCCAGCAGAGAGACAGATACGCAGTATTTT. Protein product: CASRETDTQYF.

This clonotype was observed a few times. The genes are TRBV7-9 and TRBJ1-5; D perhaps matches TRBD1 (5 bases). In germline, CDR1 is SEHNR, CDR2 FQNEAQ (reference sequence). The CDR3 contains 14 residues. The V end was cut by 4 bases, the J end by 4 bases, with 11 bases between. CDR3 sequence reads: CASSSQGRNQPQHF. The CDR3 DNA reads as TGTGCCAGCAGCTCTCAGGGTAGAAATCAGCCCCAGCATTTT.

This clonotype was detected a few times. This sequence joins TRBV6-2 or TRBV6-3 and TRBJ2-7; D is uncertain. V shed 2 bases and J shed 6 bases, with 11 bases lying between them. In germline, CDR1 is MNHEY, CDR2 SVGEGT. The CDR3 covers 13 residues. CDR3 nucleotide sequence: TGTGCCAGCAGTTACAGACTCCCCAGCGAGCAGTACTTC. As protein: CASSYRLPSEQYF.

For the CDR3, the DNA is TGCGCCAGCAGCTTTCGGACTAGCTTTATGGAGACCCAGTACTTC. This translates into CASSFRTSFMETQYF. The chain uses TRBV5-1 and TRBJ2-5; 8 positions match TRBD2. V shed 2 bases, J shed 5 bases, and the junction held 8 bases outside the gene matches. The germline gives CDR1 SGHRS, CDR2 YFSETQ. The CDR3 loop spans 15 amino acids.